This T cell receptor beta chain appears in the sequencing data of a study of PD-L1 blockade in urothelial cancer. Looking at the study overall: Once treatment had started, blood was analyzed at 3 weeks (second dose) and again at 6 weeks. Blood samples had a median of around 150,000 T cells.

In this sample, this clone turned up once. In the same sample, other DNA sequences code for this CDR3. Into every PCR, synthetic TCR analog templates were spiked. The table came from immunoSEQ multiplex PCR; TCRdb's copy has only in-frame clones and leaves some out. The table records about 52,000 clones, around 79% of them present only once. Time point described: pretreatment peripheral blood. Disease in patients was locally advanced or metastatic urothelial carcinoma. V trimming: 4 bases; J trimming: 8 bases; junction bases outside the gene matches: 2. The CDR3 runs to 11 residues. The V gene's germline CDR1 is SQVTM and CDR2 ANQGSEA.

Sequenced material: PBMCs, taken around atezolizumab (anti-PD-L1) treatment. The clonotype originates from a man in his 70s with urothelial cancer. V is TRBV29-1 and J is TRBJ1-2; 9 positions match TRBD1. The CDR3 is CSVGQGGGYTF. The CDR3 coding sequence is TGCAGCGTTGGACAGGGGGGAGGCTACACCTTC.